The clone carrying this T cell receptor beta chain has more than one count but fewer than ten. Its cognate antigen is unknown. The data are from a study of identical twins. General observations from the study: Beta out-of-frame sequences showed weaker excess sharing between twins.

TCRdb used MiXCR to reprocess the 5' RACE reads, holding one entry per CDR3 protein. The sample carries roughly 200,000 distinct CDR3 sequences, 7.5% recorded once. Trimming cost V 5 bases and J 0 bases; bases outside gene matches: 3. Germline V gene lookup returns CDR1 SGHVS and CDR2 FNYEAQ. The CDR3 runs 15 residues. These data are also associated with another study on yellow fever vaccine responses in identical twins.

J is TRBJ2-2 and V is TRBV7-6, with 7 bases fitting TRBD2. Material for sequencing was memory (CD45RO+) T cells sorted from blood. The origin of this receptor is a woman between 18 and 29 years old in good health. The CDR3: CASSNAGANTGELFF. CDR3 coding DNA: TGTGCCAGCAGCAACGCGGGGGCGAACACCGGGGAGCTGTTTTTT.